A single sample is the source of the 12 T cell receptor beta chains below, sequenced in a study of blood T cells in healthy people across ages. With a J-beta primer mix and a sample-barcoded 5' primer, a second PCR ran about 7 to 12 cycles. MiXCR, run by TCRdb on the 5' RACE reads, gives a single entry per CDR3 protein. In the table there are some 1 million distinct CDR3 sequences, around 43% of which are singletons. The source material was blood. Receptor source: a woman in her sixties or seventies in good health.

This clonotype showed up just a few times. The V gene is TRBV12-3 or TRBV12-4, the J gene TRBJ1-2, with D possibly being TRBD1 (6 bases). This CDR3 contains 16 residues. Trimming stripped 9 bases from V and 1 base from J, with 21 bases between. Written as DNA, the CDR3 is TGTGCCAGTAGCCTCGTGCAGGGGCGGAGTAACTATGGCTACACCTTC. This sequence encodes CASSLVQGRSNYGYTF.

For the CDR3, the DNA is TGCAGTGCTACTGGACAGGGTTTAAGTGAAAAACTGTTTTTT. It codes for CSATGQGLSEKLFF. J is TRBJ1-4 and V is TRBV20-1; 8 bases match TRBD1. The CDR3 extends over 14 amino acids. The V and J ends lost 4 bases and 7 bases, in that order; junction bases with no gene match: 8. Germline V gene sequence: CDR1 DFQATT, CDR2 SNEGSKA (reference sequence).

The rearrangement joins TRBV12-3 or TRBV12-4 to TRBJ1-4; D perhaps matches TRBD1 (6 bases). This CDR3 is 14 amino acids long. V was clipped by 3 bases and J by 7 bases, with 12 bases between them. CDR3 protein: CASSLVQGGEKLFF. The CDR3 DNA reads TGTGCCAGCAGTTTGGTACAGGGAGGTGAAAAACTGTTTTTT.

This clonotype has only a few counts. The chain carries TRBV11-2 and TRBJ2-6; D is undetermined. V lost 2 bases to trimming and J lost 4 bases, with 12 bases between them. Germline V gene sequence: CDR1 SGHAT, CDR2 FQNNGV. The CDR3 length is 16 residues. The CDR3 nucleotides are TGTGCCAGCAGCTTAAGTTCGGCTTCCGGGGCCAACGTCCTGACTTTC. It is translated as CASSLSSASGANVLTF.

This clonotype was observed a handful of times. The chain employs TRBV9 and TRBJ2-5, with a tentative D call TRBD2 (6 bases). Germline CDR1 SGDLS, CDR2 YYNGEE. This CDR3 region has 15 residues. V was cut by 0 bases and J by 3 bases, with 12 bases left in between. The CDR3 DNA sequence: TGTGCCAGCAGCGTAGGGGCCGGGGGAAAAGAGACCCAGTACTTC. Translated: CASSVGAGGKETQYF.

The chain joins TRBV11-2 to TRBJ2-3, with D possibly TRBD2 on 6 matching bases. The germline V gene encodes CDR1 SGHAT and CDR2 FQNNGV. The CDR3 loop spans 20 amino acids. Trimming removed 1 base at V and 1 base at J, with 24 bases between. CDR3 in amino acids: CASSLVETSGRVDGTDTQYF. In nucleotides, the CDR3 is TGTGCCAGCAGCTTAGTGGAGACGAGCGGGCGCGTGGACGGCACAGATACGCAGTATTTT. Full variable domain (missing parts from reference TRBV11-2 and TRBJ2-3): EAGVAQSPRYKIIEKRQSVAFWCNPISGHATLYWYQQILGQGPKLLIQFQNNGVVDDSQLPKDRFSAERLKGVDSTLKIQPAKLEDSAVYLCASSLVETSGRVDGTDTQYFGPGTRLTVL.

This sequence joins TRBV11-3 and TRBJ2-7; possibly TRBD1 for D (6 bases). V was trimmed by 2 bases and J by 5 bases, leaving 10 bases between them. This CDR3 region has 13 residues. The V gene's germline CDR1 is SGHNT and CDR2 YENEEA. The CDR3 DNA reads TGTGCCAGCAGCTTAAACAGGGCCCACGAGCAGTACTTC. Residues: CASSLNRAHEQYF.

This clonotype was counted only a few times. CDR3 coding DNA: TGTGCCAGCAGTTGGGGGGGGGACCCCTACGAGCAGTACTTC. It is translated as CASSWGGDPYEQYF. This chain uses TRBV12-3 or TRBV12-4 with TRBJ2-5; 7 bases map to TRBD2. The better agreement between TRBJ2-7 and the DNA end casts doubt on the J call. The CDR3 is made up of 14 amino acids.

The chain joins TRBV4-2 to TRBJ1-2; no reliable D call. This CDR3 is built from 15 residues. The V and J ends lost 3 bases and 4 bases respectively, with 15 bases between them. Germline-derived CDR1 and CDR2 are LGHNA and YNFKEQ. This CDR3 reads CASSQVVRAPYGYTF. Written as DNA, the CDR3 is TGTGCCAGCAGCCAGGTCGTCCGGGCCCCCTATGGCTACACCTTC.

About this clonotype itself: This sequence may be a read error, since a much larger clone differs from it by one base. The rearrangement uses TRBV7-9 and TRBJ2-1, with 12 bases identical to TRBD2. Per the germline V gene, CDR1 is SEHNR and CDR2 is FQNEAQ (reference sequence). Trimming took 5 bases from V and 9 from J; bases not matched to a gene: 8. The CDR3 has 15 residues. CDR3 in DNA: TGTGCCAGCAGCCTTAGACTAGCGGGAGCGAGTGAGCAGTTCTTC. It yields the protein CASSLRLAGASEQFF. The full variable domain, in which reference TRBV7-9 and TRBJ2-1 provide the parts outside the CDR3, is DTGVSQNPRHKITKRGQNVTFRCDPISEHNRLYWYRQTLGQGPEFLTYFQNEAQLEKSRLLSDRFSAERPKGSFSTLEIQRTEQGDSAMYLCASSLRLAGASEQFFGPGTRLTVL.

The chain joins TRBV20-1 to TRBJ1-6; D unresolved. Germline V gene data show CDR1 as DFQATT and CDR2 as SNEGSKA (reference sequence). The CDR3 sequence is 16 residues long. The germline V and J ends were trimmed by 0 bases and 4 bases, with 13 bases remaining between them. The CDR3 reads CSARDSRKSYNSPLHF. The DNA of the CDR3 is TGCAGTGCTAGAGACAGCCGAAAATCTTATAATTCACCCCTCCACTTT.

The chain joins TRBV20-1 to TRBJ2-7, with 7 nucleotides matching TRBD2. Germline-derived CDR1 and CDR2 are DFQATT and SNEGSKA (reference sequence). This CDR3 is 14 amino acids long. J lost 8 bases, V lost 0 bases, and 10 bases had no gene match. The CDR3 here is CSAREGGGYYKQYF. The DNA of the CDR3 is TGCAGTGCTAGAGAGGGGGGAGGGTATTACAAGCAGTACTTC.